Listed here are 10 T cell receptor beta chains from one sample, sequenced in a study of graft-versus-host responses after intestinal transplantation. The protocol was immunoSEQ multiplex PCR, while the TCRdb copy is restricted to in-frame clones and leaves out a portion. This sample carries approximately 11,000 clones, less than 80% of them seen once, and the ten largest clones take over 8%. Lamina propria and intraepithelial lymphocytes were released by processing graft tissue. Source: ileum tissue, taken 23 days after intestinal transplant. All receptors derive from a human patient who received an intestinal transplant, so some T cells may come from the graft donor.

Details on this clone: Here the CDR3 omits its conserved ending phenylalanine or tryptophan, so a read error is the likely source. This rearrangement joins TRBV9 to TRBJ2-2; D is tentatively TRBD1 or TRBD2 (6 bases each). Germline V lookup: CDR1 SGDLS, CDR2 YYNGEE. Deletions cut 2 bases from V and 4 bases from J, with 12 bases between. The length of the CDR3 is 15 residues. CDR3 amino acids: CASSVRGVSTGELFL. The DNA of the CDR3 is TGTGCCAGCAGCGTGAGGGGGGTAAGCACCGGGGAGCTGTTTCTT.

The V gene is TRBV7-9, the J gene TRBJ2-1; D gene unclear. The ends were cut back, 1 base at V and 2 bases at J, with 15 bases in the middle. The CDR3 sequence is 17 residues long. The V gene's germline CDR1 is SEHNR and CDR2 FQNEAQ (reference sequence). In DNA form, the CDR3 reads TGTGCCAGCAGCTTAGTCCCCTCTTGGGCCCCCTACAATGAGCAGTTCTTC. This sequence encodes CASSLVPSWAPYNEQFF.

The chain uses TRBV6-5 and TRBJ2-2, with D possibly being TRBD2 (5 bases). This CDR3 is built from 15 residues. Per germline, CDR1 MNHEY and CDR2 SVGAGI. V gave up 1 base and J gave up 3 bases, with 9 bases separating them. DNA of the CDR3: TGTGCCAGCAGTTACTTACTAGATTACACCGGGGAGCTGTTTTTT. It is translated as CASSYLLDYTGELFF.

The V call is TRBV27, the J call TRBJ2-1; 11 bases match TRBD1. The length of the CDR3 is 14 residues. The V gene end was trimmed by 7 bases and the J gene end by 8 bases; junction bases not matched to a gene: 7. Per the germline V gene, CDR1 is MNHEY and CDR2 is SMNVEV (reference sequence). The CDR3 bases are TGTGCCAGCAAGGGACAGGGGGTTTGGGATGAGCAGTTCTTC. This sequence encodes CASKGQGVWDEQFF.

The rearrangement joins TRBV19 to TRBJ2-3; no clear D gene. The CDR3 is 13 residues long. V dropped 5 bases and J dropped 2 bases, with 8 bases sitting between them. Germline V CDR1 and CDR2: LNHDA, SQIVND (reference sequence). The chain's CDR3 is CASSAGSTDTQYF. The CDR3 bases are TGTGCCAGTAGTGCTGGATCCACAGATACGCAGTATTTT. The full variable domain, in which reference TRBV19 and TRBJ2-3 provide the parts outside the CDR3, is DGGITQSPKYLFRKEGQNVTLSCEQNLNHDAMYWYRQDPGQGLRLIYYSQIVNDFQKGDIAEGYSVSREKKESFPLTVTSAQKNPTAFYLCASSAGSTDTQYFGPGTRLTVL.

The CDR3: CASSQTGVRYEQYF. DNA of the CDR3: TGTGCCAGCAGTCAGACGGGCGTGAGGTACGAGCAGTACTTC. The rearrangement joins TRBV7-2 to TRBJ2-7; the D is unclear. V gave up 6 bases and J gave up 4 bases, with 16 bases separating them. Germline-derived CDR1 and CDR2 are SGHTA and FQGNSA. The CDR3 is 14 residues long.

V usage is TRBV11-2 and J usage is TRBJ2-1, with TRBD2 matching over 10 bases. The germline CDR1 and CDR2 sequences are SGHAT and FQNNGV. CDR3 length: 15 amino acids. J gave up 1 base and V 5 bases, and 2 bases lay outside the gene matches. The CDR3 DNA reads TGTGCCAGCAGCGCTAGCGGGAGTTCCTACAATGAGCAGTTCTTC. Its protein product is CASSASGSSYNEQFF.

This clone was found once. The genes are TRBV4-3 and TRBJ1-2; the D is unclear. The CDR3 consists of 14 residues. The germline V gene encodes CDR1 LGHNA and CDR2 YSLEER. The ends were cut back, 4 bases at V and 7 bases at J, with 16 bases in the middle. The CDR3 reads CASSPFAGSIGYTF. CDR3 nucleotides: TGCGCCAGCAGCCCCTTCGCAGGATCGATTGGCTACACCTTC.

As regards this clone: Other nucleotide sequences from this sample produce the same CDR3. The chain combines TRBV4-1 with TRBJ2-7; D remains ambiguous. V lost 1 base and J lost 1, with 5 bases in between. The CDR3 totals 13 residues. CDR1 and CDR2 from the germline V gene are MGHRA and YSYEKL. This chain's CDR3 is CASSQGPSYEQYF. The CDR3 bases are TGCGCCAGCAGCCAAGGACCTTCCTACGAGCAGTACTTC.

The chain uses TRBV27 and TRBJ2-5, with a possible D match to TRBD2 (6 bases). V dropped 6 bases and J dropped 4 bases, with 12 bases sitting between them. Germline-derived CDR1 and CDR2 are MNHEY and SMNVEV (reference sequence). The CDR3 extends over 13 amino acids. Here the CDR3 DNA reads TGTGCCAGCAGCCCCCTGGGAGGAGAGACCCAGTACTTC. Its translation: CASSPLGGETQYF.